The present entry profiles one T cell receptor beta chain with its context. Its antigen is as yet unknown. The CDR3 runs to 13 residues. The junction had 7 bases not matched to a gene; V was cut back by 8 bases and J by 4 bases. CDR1 SNHLY and CDR2 FYNNEI come from the germline V gene. This specimen belongs to a study of cytomegalovirus exposure and HLA in healthy donors. Findings of the study overall: Later analysis showed TCR association rates varying by HLA locus, highest for DRB1 and lowest for HLA-C. Listed as cytomegalovirus-associated were 150 to 200 TCR beta chains. A highly shared variant cluster was judged a likely technical artifact.

PCR was performed using 60 Vbeta and 13 Jbeta primers. Clones were sequenced by immunoSEQ multiplex PCR, and TCRdb holds only the in-frame ones, with some missing. Of over 50,000 clones in the sample, around 75% are singletons; the top ten hold just over 50%. The chain employs TRBV2 and TRBJ1-2, with 7 bases aligning to TRBD1. The clonotype comes from a man aged 50-59 years in good health and CMV-seropositive. Sequencing was carried out using PBMCs. CDR3 sequence reads: CASRTGVGYGYTF. CDR3 coding DNA: TGTGCCAGCCGTACAGGGGTGGGCTATGGCTACACCTTC.